The 23 T cell receptor beta chains below come from one sample, sequenced in a study of cytomegalovirus exposure and HLA in healthy donors. Amplification used 60 Vbeta primers and 13 Jbeta primers. The protocol was immunoSEQ multiplex PCR, while the TCRdb copy is restricted to in-frame clones and leaves out a portion. The table has fewer than 200,000 clones, about 81% seen once. The sample was PBMCs. Receptor source: a girl between 2 and 10 years old in good health and CMV-seropositive.

The chain combines TRBV15 with TRBJ1-2; possible D gene TRBD1, 5 bases. Trimming removed 3 bases from V and 5 bases from J, with 13 bases in between. The CDR3 loop spans 14 amino acids. The germline CDR1 and CDR2 sequences are LNHNV and YYDKDF (reference sequence). CDR3 amino acids: CATSSHGRGYGYTF. DNA of the CDR3: TGTGCCACCAGCAGCCACGGAAGGGGATATGGCTACACCTTC.

The chain links TRBV6-6 to TRBJ2-7, with 7 bases that match TRBD1. Germline CDR1 and CDR2: MNHNY and SVGAGI (reference sequence). V gave up 4 bases and J gave up 1 base; unmatched junction bases: 10. This CDR3 is 16 amino acids long. The CDR3 region is CASSSPLRDSSYEQYF. CDR3 DNA sequence: TGTGCCAGCAGTTCCCCACTCCGGGACAGTTCCTACGAGCAGTACTTC.

This clone has just one count. The V and J genes are TRBV2 and TRBJ2-3, with D tentatively TRBD1 (6 bases). Germline assignment: CDR1 SNHLY and CDR2 FYNNEI. This CDR3 is built from 16 residues. The ends were cut back, 3 bases at V and 3 bases at J, with 16 bases in the middle. As DNA, the CDR3 is TGTGCCAGCAGTGAGGGGCAGGGGCGGTTGACAGATACGCAGTATTTT. Translating gives CASSEGQGRLTDTQYF.

As concerns this clone: Germline and junction disagree at one end, which may indicate a read error. The chain carries TRBV30 and TRBJ2-3; 10 bases map to TRBD2. Germline lookup yields CDR1 GTSNPN and CDR2 SVGIG (reference sequence). The CDR3 length is 13 residues. Here the CDR3 DNA reads TGTGCGTGGAGGGGGACTAGCGAGTATACGCAGTATTTT. This encodes CAWRGTSEYTQYF.

The chain joins TRBV28 to TRBJ1-4; weak D call: TRBD1 (6 bases). CDR3 length: 13 residues. Trimming cost V 5 bases and J 8 bases, with 12 bases left between them. CDR1 is MDHEN and CDR2 is SYDVKM in the germline V gene. CDR3 nucleotides: TGTGCCAGCAGTCTTCAGGGGCAGGAAAAACTGTTTTTT. Translation: CASSLQGQEKLFF. Together with reference TRBV28 and TRBJ1-4, the CDR3 gives the full variable domain: DVKVTQSSRYLVKRTGEKVFLECVQDMDHENMFWYRQDPGLGLRLIYFSYDVKMKEKGDIPEGYSVSREKKERFSLILESASTNQTSMYLCASSLQGQEKLFFGSGTQLSVL.

Comment on this clone: The same CDR3 also results from other DNA sequences found in this sample. The V and J genes are TRBV28 and TRBJ2-5; 10 bases are shared with TRBD1. This CDR3 has 15 residues. The V gene's germline CDR1 is MDHEN and CDR2 SYDVKM. V gave up 4 bases and J gave up 3 bases; unmatched junction bases: 5. This CDR3 is CASSSGTGVEETQYF. The CDR3 region has the DNA TGTGCCAGCAGTTCCGGGACAGGGGTTGAAGAGACCCAGTACTTC.

As to this clone: The same CDR3 arises from other DNA sequences in this sample as well. The V gene is TRBV4-1, the J gene TRBJ2-7, with D perhaps matching TRBD2 (5 bases). CDR3 size: 13 residues. Deletions cut 1 base from V and 2 bases from J, with 6 bases between. Germline V gives CDR1 MGHRA, CDR2 YSYEKL. This CDR3 is CASSQGGPYEQYF. In nucleotides, the CDR3 is TGCGCCAGCAGCCAAGGAGGGCCCTACGAGCAGTACTTC.

This clone has only a few counts. V is TRBV5-6 and J is TRBJ1-1; D unclear. CDR1 SGHDT and CDR2 YYEEEE come from the germline V gene. The CDR3 contains 14 residues. Trimming cost V 5 bases and J 4 bases, with 15 bases left between them. The CDR3 DNA reads TGTGCCAGCAGGACGGTAGTGAGGCGCACTGAAGCTTTCTTT. It is translated as CASRTVVRRTEAFF. Supplemented by reference TRBV5-6 and TRBJ1-1, the full variable domain reads DAGVTQSPTHLIKTRGQQVTLRCSPKSGHDTVSWYQQALGQGPQFIFQYYEEEERQRGNFPDRFSGHQFPNYSSELNVNALLLGDSALYLCASRTVVRRTEAFFGQGTRLTVV.

This chain links TRBV5-5 with TRBJ2-7; 8 positions agree with TRBD1. The germline gives CDR1 SGHKS, CDR2 YYEKEE (reference sequence). This CDR3 spans 15 amino acids. The J segment lost 0 bases and the V segment lost 4 bases, leaving 6 bases of the junction unmatched. The CDR3 region has the DNA TGTGCCAGCAGCAGCAGGGGGCAGAGCTCCTACGAGCAGTACTTC. Its protein is CASSSRGQSSYEQYF.

This chain joins TRBV7-3 and TRBJ1-2; perhaps TRBD1 as D (5 bases). V was cut by 4 bases and J by 6 bases, with 15 bases left in between. Germline-derived CDR1 and CDR2 are SGHTA and FQGTGA. The CDR3 is made up of 14 amino acids. The CDR3 sequence: CASSSPRGRHGYTF. Written as DNA, the CDR3 is TGTGCCAGCAGCTCGCCTAGGGGCAGGCATGGCTACACCTTC.

The rearrangement joins TRBV10-2 to TRBJ1-5, with a possible D match to TRBD1 (6 bases). Germline V gene lookup returns CDR1 WSHSY and CDR2 SAAADI. CDR3 length: 15 residues. V dropped 4 bases and J dropped 0 bases, with 10 bases sitting between them. Here the CDR3 DNA reads TGCGCCAGCAGTGGGGACACTTATAGCAATCAGCCCCAGCATTTT. Its translation is CASSGDTYSNQPQHF.

This clone was seen only once. V gene TRBV7-9 combines with J gene TRBJ1-2, with a tentative D call TRBD1 (5 bases). Germline CDR1 reads SEHNR; CDR2 reads FQNEAQ (reference sequence). Trimming removed 5 bases at V and 8 bases at J, with 15 bases between. The CDR3 is 13 residues long. CDR3 in DNA: TGTGCCAGCAGCCCGACAGAGCACCTAGGCTACACCTTC. It codes for CASSPTEHLGYTF.

Of note for this clone: The same CDR3 also results from other DNA sequences found in this sample. The rearrangement joins TRBV4-2 to TRBJ2-7; possibly TRBD2 for D (6 bases). The CDR3 runs 15 residues. Trimming removed 0 bases from V and 0 bases from J, with 9 bases in between. Germline V lookup: CDR1 LGHNA, CDR2 YNFKEQ. CDR3 amino acids: CASSQDLGSSYEQYF. The CDR3 DNA follows: TGTGCCAGCAGCCAAGATCTCGGGAGCTCCTACGAGCAGTACTTC.

The chain combines TRBV5-1 with TRBJ2-7; the match to TRBD1 covers 9 bases. The germline V gene has CDR1 SGHRS and CDR2 YFSETQ. V was clipped by 3 bases and J by 6 bases; unmatched bases: 10. This CDR3 comprises 15 residues. The CDR3 DNA reads as TGCGCCAGCAGCTCTCCCGGGACAGGGCGGGCCGAGCAGTACTTC. Its protein is CASSSPGTGRAEQYF.

V usage is TRBV5-1 and J usage is TRBJ1-2, with D possibly being TRBD1 (6 bases). The ends were cut back, 6 bases at V and 2 bases at J, with 14 bases in the middle. This CDR3 is 14 amino acids long. Germline V gene lookup returns CDR1 SGHRS and CDR2 YFSETQ. CDR3 sequence (DNA): TGCGCCAGCAACGCCCTTACAGGGAACTATGGCTACACCTTC. This encodes CASNALTGNYGYTF.

About this clone itself: The junction does not match germline at one end; this may be a read error. This CDR3 is CSVEEGTGSYGQYF. The CDR3 DNA follows: TGCAGCGTTGAAGAAGGGACAGGATCTTACGGGCAGTACTTC. The V gene is TRBV29-1, the J gene TRBJ2-7; TRBD1 matches at 8 bases. CDR1 is SQVTM, CDR2 ANQGSEA, per germline. The CDR3 runs to 14 residues.

V and J are TRBV9 and TRBJ1-4, with D possibly TRBD1 on 5 matching bases. This CDR3 is built from 15 residues. V shed 3 bases and J shed 0 bases, with 9 bases lying between them. Germline V gene sequence: CDR1 SGDLS, CDR2 YYNGEE. Here the CDR3 DNA reads TGTGCCAGCAGCGCCACAGGAGCAACTAATGAAAAACTGTTTTTT. This sequence encodes CASSATGATNEKLFF.

This sequence joins TRBV30 and TRBJ1-5; D is unclear. The CDR3 extends over 14 amino acids. Between the trimmed V and J ends, which lost 2 bases and 7 bases, there was a span of 15 bases. Germline values: CDR1 GTSNPN, CDR2 SVGIG (reference sequence). This CDR3 reads CAWSLNLRGQPQHF. The DNA for the CDR3 is TGTGCCTGGAGTTTAAACCTCCGGGGACAGCCCCAGCATTTT. Full variable domain (remainder filled in from reference TRBV30 and TRBJ1-5): SQTIHQWPATLVQPVGSPLSLECTVEGTSNPNLYWYRQAAGRGLQLLFYSVGIGQISSEVPQNLSASRPQDRQFILSSKKLLLSDSGFYLCAWSLNLRGQPQHFGDGTRLSIL.

The V call is TRBV7-9, the J call TRBJ2-3; 11 bases are shared with TRBD1. The CDR3 has 16 amino acids. V shed 4 bases, J shed 2 bases, and the junction held 5 bases outside the gene matches. The germline CDR1 and CDR2 sequences are SEHNR and FQNEAQ (reference sequence). This CDR3 is CASSSPGQGDTDTQYF. The DNA for the CDR3 is TGTGCCAGCAGCTCACCGGGACAGGGGGACACAGATACGCAGTATTTT. Full variable domain (missing parts from reference TRBV7-9 and TRBJ2-3): DTGVSQNPRHKITKRGQNVTFRCDPISEHNRLYWYRQTLGQGPEFLTYFQNEAQLEKSRLLSDRFSAERPKGSFSTLEIQRTEQGDSAMYLCASSSPGQGDTDTQYFGPGTRLTVL.

This sequence joins TRBV19 and TRBJ2-3; D not resolved. Germline CDR1 LNHDA, CDR2 SQIVND (reference sequence). CDR3 size: 12 residues. Trimming removed 5 bases from V and 6 bases from J, with 9 bases in between. The CDR3 sequence: CASSRFRDTQYF. Written as DNA, the CDR3 is TGTGCCAGTAGTCGCTTCAGGGATACGCAGTATTTT.

The gene calls are TRBV29-1 and TRBJ2-5; no firm D call. The CDR3 totals 12 residues. CDR1 is SQVTM, CDR2 ANQGSEA, per germline. V was trimmed by 3 bases and J by 3 bases, leaving 8 bases between them. In nucleotides, the CDR3 is TGCAGCGTTGAGATGTCGGAAGAGACCCAGTACTTC. This sequence encodes CSVEMSEETQYF.

The chain uses TRBV28 and TRBJ2-7, with 8 bases identical to TRBD1. J was trimmed by 4 bases and V by 8 bases; bases with no gene match: 10. The CDR3 loop spans 14 amino acids. CDR1 is MDHEN and CDR2 is SYDVKM in the germline V gene. The DNA of the CDR3 is TGTGCCAGCCGAACGGCAGGGGGCAGGTACGAGCAGTACTTC. It is translated as CASRTAGGRYEQYF.

The rearrangement links TRBV6-5 to TRBJ1-2, with D tentatively TRBD1 (5 bases). Germline V gives CDR1 MNHEY, CDR2 SVGAGI. Trimming took 0 bases from V and 5 from J, leaving 16 bases between them. The CDR3 totals 16 residues. The chain's CDR3 is CASSYSTGGGRYGYTF. DNA for the CDR3: TGTGCCAGCAGTTACTCAACAGGCGGGGGGAGGTATGGCTACACCTTC.